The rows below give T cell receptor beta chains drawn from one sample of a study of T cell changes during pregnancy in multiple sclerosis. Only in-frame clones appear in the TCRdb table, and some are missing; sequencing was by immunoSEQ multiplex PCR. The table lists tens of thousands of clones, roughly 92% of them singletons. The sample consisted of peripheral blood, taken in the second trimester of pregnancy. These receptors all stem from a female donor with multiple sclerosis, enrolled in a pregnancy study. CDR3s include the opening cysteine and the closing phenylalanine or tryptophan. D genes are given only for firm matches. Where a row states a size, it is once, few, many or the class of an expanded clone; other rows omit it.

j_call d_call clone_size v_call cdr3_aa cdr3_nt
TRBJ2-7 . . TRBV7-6 CASSLDPGESYEQYF TGTGCCAGCAGCTTAGACCCAGGGGAATCCTACGAGCAGTACTTC
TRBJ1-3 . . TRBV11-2 CASSLEPGYLSGNTIYF TGTGCCAGCAGCTTAGAGCCAGGGTATCTCTCTGGAAACACCATATATTTT
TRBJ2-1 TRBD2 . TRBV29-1 CSVRAGGGYNEQFF TGCAGCGTCCGAGCGGGAGGCGGGTACAATGAGCAGTTCTTC
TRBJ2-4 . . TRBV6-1 CASSELPGSSHLAKNIQYF TGTGCCAGCAGTGAACTACCGGGGAGCTCCCACCTAGCCAAAAACATTCAGTACTTC
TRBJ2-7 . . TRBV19 CASSILPDPRSYEQYF TGTGCCAGTAGTATTCTCCCGGATCCGAGGTCCTACGAGCAGTACTTC
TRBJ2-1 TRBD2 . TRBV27 CASATSGGPYNEQFF TGTGCCAGCGCAACTAGCGGGGGCCCTTACAATGAGCAGTTCTTC
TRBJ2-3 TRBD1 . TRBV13 CASSLGQVGDTQYF TGTGCCAGCAGCCTAGGACAGGTTGGAGATACGCAGTATTTT
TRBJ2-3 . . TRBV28 CASEQDSSDTQYF TGTGCCAGCGAACAGGACAGTTCAGATACGCAGTATTTT
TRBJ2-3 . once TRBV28 CASSVDGLVRRYF TGTGCCAGCAGTGTAGACGGGTTAGTGCGGCGGTATTTT
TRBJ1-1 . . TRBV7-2 CASSYRVEAFF TGTGCCAGCAGTTACAGGGTTGAAGCTTTCTTT
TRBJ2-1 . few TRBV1 CTSSQDGTSGSNEQFF TGCACCAGCAGCCAAGATGGGACTAGCGGGAGCAATGAGCAGTTCTTC
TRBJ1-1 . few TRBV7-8 CASSDAWQGEAFF TGTGCCAGCAGCGACGCCTGGCAGGGTGAAGCTTTCTTT
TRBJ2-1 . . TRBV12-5 CASGLSPGGSPSSSYNEQFF TGTGCTAGTGGTTTGTCGCCGGGGGGCTCCCCTTCAAGCTCCTACAATGAGCAGTTCTTC
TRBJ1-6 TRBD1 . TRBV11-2 CASRSILRDRGRSPLHF TGTGCCAGCAGATCCATCCTCCGGGACAGGGGACGATCACCCCTCCACTTT
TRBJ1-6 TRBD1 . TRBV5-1 CASTRDRSNSPLHF TGCGCCAGCACCCGGGACAGGAGTAATTCACCCCTCCACTTT
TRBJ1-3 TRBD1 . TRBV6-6 CASSSGQANVYF TGTGCCAGCAGTTCGGGACAGGCCAACGTATATTTT
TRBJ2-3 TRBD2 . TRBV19 CASSIAGGKNTQYF TGTGCCAGTAGTATTGCCGGGGGGAAAAATACGCAGTATTTT
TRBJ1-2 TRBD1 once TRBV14 CASSTRDRAYGYTF TGTGCCAGCAGCACCCGGGACAGGGCATATGGCTACACCTTC
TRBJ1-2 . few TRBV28 CASSLSVQGDGYTF TGTGCCAGCAGTTTATCAGTACAGGGTGATGGCTACACCTTC
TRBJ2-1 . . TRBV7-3 CASSLGLAAYNEQFF TGTGCCAGCAGCCTCGGGCTAGCCGCCTACAATGAGCAGTTCTTC
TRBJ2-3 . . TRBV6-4 CASSAVFGTSTDTQYF TGTGCCAGCAGTGCAGTCTTTGGGACTAGCACAGATACGCAGTATTTT
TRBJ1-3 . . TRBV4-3 CASSQDLGSPSGNTIYF TGCGCCAGCAGCCAAGATTTGGGCAGTCCCTCTGGAAACACCATATATTTT
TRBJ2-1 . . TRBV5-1 CASSLGHRVDEQFF TGCGCCAGCAGCTTAGGGCACAGGGTAGATGAGCAGTTCTTC
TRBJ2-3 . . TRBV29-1 CSVERDTDTQYF TGCAGCGTTGAACGGGACACAGATACGCAGTATTTT
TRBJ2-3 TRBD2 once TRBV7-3 CASRNMGGARRTDTQYF TGTGCCAGCAGAAACATGGGAGGGGCTAGGCGCACAGATACGCAGTATTTT
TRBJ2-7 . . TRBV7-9 CASSFNRGEQYF TGTGCCAGCAGCTTTAATCGGGGGGAGCAGTACTTC
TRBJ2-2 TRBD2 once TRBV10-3 CAISESRAGGPFTGELFF TGTGCCATCAGTGAGTCGCGGGCGGGAGGTCCCTTCACCGGGGAGCTGTTTTTT
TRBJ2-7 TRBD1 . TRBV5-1 CASSLRGTGSRQYF TGCGCCAGCAGCTTGCGCGGGACAGGGTCCCGACAGTACTTC
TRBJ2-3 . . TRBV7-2 CASSLTRDNTQYF TGTGCCAGCAGCTTAACTAGGGACAATACGCAGTATTTT
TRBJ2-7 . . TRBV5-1 CASSSLGGRDEQYF TGCGCCAGCAGCTCCTTAGGAGGCAGAGACGAGCAGTACTTC
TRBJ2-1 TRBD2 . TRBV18 CASSPSGLAANEQFF TGTGCCAGCTCACCATCGGGGCTAGCGGCCAATGAGCAGTTCTTC
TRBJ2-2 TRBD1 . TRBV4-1 CASSRLTGGPNTGELFF TGCGCCAGCAGCCGCCTGACAGGGGGACCCAACACCGGGGAGCTGTTTTTT
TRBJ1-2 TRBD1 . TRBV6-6 CASSHITYRGNYGYTF TGTGCCAGCAGCCACATAACCTACAGGGGGAACTATGGCTACACCTTC
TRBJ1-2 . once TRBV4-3 CASSQAASGGAGYTF TGCGCCAGCAGCCAAGCTGCCAGTGGTGGGGCGGGCTACACCTTC
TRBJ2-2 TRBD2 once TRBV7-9 CASSPSGLAGAIHTGELFF TGTGCCAGCAGCCCCTCGGGACTAGCGGGAGCGATTCACACCGGGGAGCTGTTTTTT
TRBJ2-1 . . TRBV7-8 CASSLAHGYYEQFF TGTGCCAGCAGCTTAGCTCATGGTTACTATGAGCAGTTCTTC
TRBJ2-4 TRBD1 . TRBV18 CASSPAGGKNIQYF TGTGCCAGCTCACCAGCAGGGGGAAAAAACATTCAGTACTTC